One and the same sample provided the 6 T cell receptor beta chains below, sequenced in a study of beta chain features in type 1 diabetes. What was sequenced were expressed TCRB transcripts, since all of the isolated RNA had been reverse transcribed. The protocol was immunoSEQ multiplex PCR, while the TCRdb copy is restricted to in-frame clones and leaves out a portion. The sample has 600,000 to 650,000 clones, around 15% seen once. Sequencing was carried out using naive CD4+ T cells from blood. The receptors come from a man between 18 and 29 years old in good health.

This clone was detected only a few times. This chain connects TRBV19 to TRBJ2-4; a possible D gene is TRBD2 (5 bases). The CDR3 runs 14 residues. Deletions cut 8 bases from V and 7 bases from J, with 18 bases between. In germline, CDR1 is LNHDA, CDR2 SQIVND (reference sequence). This CDR3 reads CASLTVDFSNIQYF. DNA for the CDR3: TGTGCCAGTCTCACTGTGGACTTTAGCAACATTCAGTACTTC. Full variable domain (rest looked up from reference TRBV19 and TRBJ2-4): DGGITQSPKYLFRKEGQNVTLSCEQNLNHDAMYWYRQDPGQGLRLIYYSQIVNDFQKGDIAEGYSVSREKKESFPLTVTSAQKNPTAFYLCASLTVDFSNIQYFGAGTRLSVL.

This clone was observed a few times. This chain connects TRBV2 to TRBJ1-3; D unclear. Between the trimmed V and J ends, which lost 2 bases and 0 bases, there was a span of 8 bases. CDR3 length: 15 residues. Per the germline V gene, CDR1 is SNHLY and CDR2 is FYNNEI. Written as DNA, the CDR3 is TGTGCCAGCAGTGAACAGGCACTCTCTGGAAACACCATATATTTT. It specifies CASSEQALSGNTIYF.

This clone appeared a few times. The rearrangement uses TRBV10-3 and TRBJ1-1, with a possible D match to TRBD1 (5 bases). The V gene's germline CDR1 is ENHRY and CDR2 SYGVKD. Trimming removed 6 bases at V and 4 bases at J, with 9 bases between. This CDR3 comprises 12 residues. The CDR3 nucleotides read TGTGCCATCAGCAGGGCTGGCACTGAAGCTTTCTTT. As protein: CAISRAGTEAFF.

The rearrangement joins TRBV10-3 to TRBJ2-2, with TRBD2 matching 11 bases. With V trimmed by 6 bases and J by 7 bases, 7 bases remained unmatched. Germline CDR1 ENHRY, CDR2 SYGVKD. This CDR3 has 15 amino acids. In DNA form, the CDR3 reads TGTGCCATCAGCCCACTAGCGGGAGATAGCGGGGAGCTGTTTTTT. Translated: CAISPLAGDSGELFF.

The rearrangement joins TRBV23-1 to TRBJ1-5; 10 nucleotides match TRBD1. TRBV23-1 is designated an ORF whose function remains uncertain. The CDR3 extends over 15 amino acids. V lost 2 bases, J lost 4 bases, and 2 bases stayed unmatched. CDR3: CASSQMGQGNQPQHF. CDR3 sequence (DNA): TGCGCCAGCAGTCAAATGGGACAGGGGAATCAGCCCCAGCATTTT.

This sequence joins TRBV7-9 and TRBJ1-1; D remains ambiguous. The germline gives CDR1 SEHNR, CDR2 FQNEAQ (reference sequence). V was shortened by 2 bases and J by 0 bases, with 7 bases between the two germline ends. The CDR3 length is 14 residues. The CDR3 loop reads CASSLTVMNTEAFF. CDR3 DNA sequence: TGTGCCAGCAGCTTAACGGTCATGAACACTGAAGCTTTCTTT.